Listed here are 18 T cell receptor beta chains from one sample, sequenced in a study of OX40 agonist ivuxolimab in advanced cancers. Method: immunoSEQ multiplex PCR; TCRdb's copy keeps in-frame clones and lacks some. Of tens of thousands of clones in the sample, 80% to 90% were seen once. Here the sequenced sample was CD4+ or CD8+ T cells sorted from blood, taken in a trial of the OX40 agonist ivuxolimab. The source is an adult with an advanced solid tumor such as melanoma, head and neck, liver or kidney cancer.

This sequence joins TRBV5-4 and TRBJ2-1; D is unclear. In germline, CDR1 is SGHNT, CDR2 YYREEE (reference sequence). CDR3 length equals 15 residues. The V end lost 4 bases, the J end lost 0 bases, and 11 bases lay between the germline ends. CDR3 nucleotides: TGTGCCAGCAGCACTTTAGATGTCTCCTACAATGAGCAGTTCTTC. It translates to CASSTLDVSYNEQFF.

The chain joins TRBV10-2 to TRBJ1-1; D possibly corresponds to TRBD1 (6 bases). CDR3 size: 15 residues. Germline values: CDR1 WSHSY, CDR2 SAAADI. V was trimmed by 3 bases and J by 5 bases, leaving 16 bases between them. The CDR3 here is CASSDPQGGRTEAFF. In nucleotides, the CDR3 is TGCGCCAGCAGTGACCCACAGGGAGGAAGGACTGAAGCTTTCTTT.

This chain connects TRBV7-9 to TRBJ2-2; D is uncertain. Germline values: CDR1 SEHNR, CDR2 FQNEAQ (reference sequence). The V gene lost 5 bases and the J gene lost 5 bases, with 18 bases spanning the gap. The CDR3 totals 16 residues. CDR3 amino acids: CASSPPWEPRTGELFF. The CDR3 DNA reads as TGTGCCAGCAGCCCACCGTGGGAACCACGGACCGGGGAGCTGTTTTTT.

This rearrangement joins TRBV6-5 to TRBJ2-3, with a possible D match to TRBD1 (6 bases). Germline V gene data show CDR1 as MNHEY and CDR2 as SVGAGI. Trimming removed 2 bases at V and 4 bases at J, with 13 bases between. The CDR3 length is 15 residues. CDR3 bases: TGTGCCAGCAGTTACGGGGGCCACGGGTCAGATACGCAGTATTTT. It is translated as CASSYGGHGSDTQYF.

The chain couples TRBV13 to TRBJ2-7; TRBD2 might be the D (6 bases). CDR3 size: 12 residues. Trimming took 5 bases from V and 5 from J, leaving 10 bases between them. In germline, CDR1 is PRHDT, CDR2 FYEKMQ (reference sequence). CDR3 sequence (DNA): TGTGCCAGCAGCGTGACTAGTAACGAGCAGTACTTC. As protein: CASSVTSNEQYF.

V is TRBV27 and J is TRBJ1-3; D ambiguous. This CDR3 is 16 amino acids long. In germline, CDR1 is MNHEY, CDR2 SMNVEV (reference sequence). V dropped 2 bases and J dropped 0 bases, with 11 bases sitting between them. The CDR3 sequence is CASSLRSPYSGNTIYF. CDR3 DNA: TGTGCCAGCAGTTTAAGGTCTCCCTACTCTGGAAACACCATATATTTT.

This clone was seen only once. The chain uses TRBV28 and TRBJ2-7; 7 bases are a match to TRBD2. This CDR3 contains 18 residues. J was trimmed by 2 bases and V by 6 bases; bases with no gene match: 19. CDR1 is MDHEN and CDR2 is SYDVKM in the germline V gene. DNA of the CDR3: TGTGCCAGCAGGCCTAGGGCCGTCAGGGAGGGGAATACCTACGAGCAGTACTTC. As protein: CASRPRAVREGNTYEQYF. Complete variable domain (other parts from reference TRBV28 and TRBJ2-7): DVKVTQSSRYLVKRTGEKVFLECVQDMDHENMFWYRQDPGLGLRLIYFSYDVKMKEKGDIPEGYSVSREKKERFSLILESASTNQTSMYLCASRPRAVREGNTYEQYFGPGTRLTVT.

This rearrangement joins TRBV2 to TRBJ2-7, with 8 bases lining up with TRBD1. Germline CDR1 and CDR2: SNHLY and FYNNEI. Unmatched junction bases numbered 8, after V lost 8 bases and J lost 2 bases. The CDR3 sequence is 14 residues long. The CDR3: CASGRTGRAYEQYF. As DNA, the CDR3 is TGTGCCAGCGGCAGGACAGGGAGAGCCTACGAGCAGTACTTC.

This chain uses TRBV5-1 with TRBJ1-2; the D gene is possibly TRBD1 (5 bases). V gave up 0 bases and J gave up 7 bases, with 16 bases separating them. Germline V gene data show CDR1 as SGHRS and CDR2 as YFSETQ. The CDR3 sequence is 15 residues long. CDR3 in amino acids: CASSLEGPKGGGYTF. CDR3 nucleotide sequence: TGCGCCAGCAGCTTGGAGGGGCCTAAAGGTGGTGGCTACACCTTC.

This rearrangement joins TRBV6-1 to TRBJ2-1; TRBD2 is a possible D gene (6 bases). Trimming cost V 0 bases and J 6 bases, with 12 bases left between them. Germline V gene data show CDR1 as MNHNS and CDR2 as SASEGT. The CDR3 loop spans 15 amino acids. CDR3 region: CASSEAGGESNEQFF. In DNA form, the CDR3 reads TGTGCCAGCAGTGAAGCGGGAGGCGAAAGCAATGAGCAGTTCTTC.

The gene calls are TRBV29-1 and TRBJ2-3, with 7 bases lining up with TRBD1. J was trimmed by 0 bases and V by 8 bases; bases with no gene match: 17. CDR1 and CDR2 (germline): SQVTM, ANQGSEA. This CDR3 is 17 amino acids long. The CDR3 sequence is CSHGARDRDISTDTQYF. Written as DNA, the CDR3 is TGCAGCCATGGGGCCCGCGACAGGGACATTAGCACAGATACGCAGTATTTT.

The chain employs TRBV5-4 and TRBJ2-5; 9 bases map to TRBD2. With V trimmed by 1 base and J by 1 base, 5 bases remained unmatched. The CDR3 is 16 residues long. CDR1 is SGHNT and CDR2 is YYREEE in the germline V gene (reference sequence). For the CDR3, the DNA is TGTGCCAGCAGCTTGCGCGGGGGGGGCCTCCAAGAGACCCAGTACTTC. It codes for CASSLRGGGLQETQYF.

V and J are TRBV5-6 and TRBJ2-5; possibly TRBD2 for D (6 bases). Trimming removed 0 bases from V and 1 base from J, with 10 bases in between. Germline loops: CDR1 SGHDT, CDR2 YYEEEE. The CDR3 loop spans 15 amino acids. Here the CDR3 DNA reads TGTGCCAGCAGCTTGGAGGGAGGCCCCCAAGAGACCCAGTACTTC. This codes for CASSLEGGPQETQYF.

The chain carries TRBV6-5 and TRBJ2-7; TRBD2 is a possible D gene (7 bases). Trimming took 0 bases from V and 7 from J, leaving 16 bases between them. The CDR3 has 15 residues. Germline values: CDR1 MNHEY, CDR2 SVGAGI. This CDR3 reads CASSYSGGAPGEQYF. In nucleotides, the CDR3 is TGTGCCAGCAGTTACTCTGGGGGGGCGCCAGGAGAGCAGTACTTC.

This chain connects TRBV4-1 to TRBJ2-7; tentatively, D is TRBD1 (5 bases). With 4 bases removed from V and 0 bases from J, the gap between germline ends came to 10 bases. Germline V lookup: CDR1 MGHRA, CDR2 YSYEKL. This CDR3 has 14 amino acids. CDR3 nucleotides: TGCGCCAGCAGCCTCTCACAGGCCTCCTACGAGCAGTACTTC. It codes for CASSLSQASYEQYF.

This chain joins TRBV7-9 and TRBJ2-3, with TRBD2 matching 9 bases. Trimming removed 4 bases from V and 6 bases from J; junction bases left unmatched: 14. CDR3 length: 17 residues. CDR1 and CDR2 (germline): SEHNR, FQNEAQ (reference sequence). CDR3 in amino acids: CASSSLAGRGPGDTQYF. For the CDR3, the DNA is TGTGCCAGCAGCTCACTAGCGGGTAGAGGTCCTGGGGATACGCAGTATTTT.

The rearrangement uses TRBV6-1 and TRBJ2-3; D may be TRBD2 (6 bases). This CDR3 comprises 13 residues. The V end was cut by 6 bases, the J end by 1 base, with 8 bases between. CDR1 MNHNS and CDR2 SASEGT come from the germline V gene. The CDR3 protein is CASRGEGTDTQYF. CDR3 DNA: TGTGCCAGCAGGGGGGAGGGCACAGATACGCAGTATTTT.

This clone was seen only a few times. The chain is built from TRBV7-8 and TRBJ2-7; D uncertain. CDR1 SGHVS and CDR2 FQNEAQ come from the germline V gene. Trimming removed 4 bases from V and 4 bases from J, with 11 bases in between. The CDR3 has 13 residues. The CDR3 nucleotides are TGTGCCAGCAGCTACATACTGTCGTACGAGCAGTACTTC. Its translation: CASSYILSYEQYF.